The 32 T cell receptor beta chains presented below share a single source sample, sequenced in a study of blood T cell repertoires in COVID-19. Assay used: immunoSEQ multiplex PCR; TCRdb lists only in-frame clones, some missing. The sample holds 130,000 or so clones; 84% are singletons and the top ten take 12%. Sequenced sample: peripheral blood. These receptors all stem from a woman aged 60 to 75 with acute or convalescent COVID-19.

The DNA for the CDR3 is TGTGCCAGCTCACCATCAGGACAGGGTACGAACACTGAAGCTTTCTTT. Protein product: CASSPSGQGTNTEAFF. This chain uses TRBV18 with TRBJ1-1, with 8 positions matching TRBD1. Germline V lookup: CDR1 KGHSH, CDR2 LQKENI. CDR3 length: 16 amino acids. The junction had 6 bases not matched to a gene; V was cut back by 2 bases and J by 1 base.

This clone showed up just a few times. The chain carries TRBV14 and TRBJ1-3; D ambiguous. The CDR3 runs 14 residues. The ends were cut back, 6 bases at V and 0 bases at J, with 9 bases in the middle. CDR1 and CDR2 from the germline V gene are SGHDN and FVKESK. As DNA, the CDR3 is TGTGCCAGCAGTCGAGTTTACTCTGGAAACACCATATATTTT. It specifies CASSRVYSGNTIYF.

This chain links TRBV5-1 with TRBJ1-1; no firm D call. Between the trimmed V and J ends, which lost 6 bases and 1 base, there was a span of 16 bases. The germline V gene encodes CDR1 SGHRS and CDR2 YFSETQ. This CDR3 comprises 15 residues. This CDR3 is CASTPGGLPNTEAFF. In nucleotides, the CDR3 is TGCGCCAGCACCCCCGGCGGACTGCCGAACACTGAAGCTTTCTTT.

V is TRBV19 and J is TRBJ2-7; D possibly corresponds to TRBD1 (5 bases). Germline lookup yields CDR1 LNHDA and CDR2 SQIVND (reference sequence). The ends were cut back, 7 bases at V and 0 bases at J, with 16 bases in the middle. This CDR3 has 15 amino acids. DNA of the CDR3: TGTGCCAGTAAAAGTGCAGGGTCAAGCTCCTACGAGCAGTACTTC. Translated, it gives CASKSAGSSSYEQYF.

The chain has TRBV6-1 and TRBJ1-2; no reliable D call. Germline assignment: CDR1 MNHNS and CDR2 SASEGT. Trimming shortened V by 1 base and J by 1 base, and 10 bases separated the two germline ends. This CDR3 comprises 15 residues. The CDR3 nucleotides read TGTGCCAGCAGTGAAGGGGCAGGTATTAACTATGGCTACACCTTC. Translating gives CASSEGAGINYGYTF.

The J gene is TRBJ2-3, the V gene TRBV29-1, with 11 bases identical to TRBD2. The J segment lost 1 base and the V segment lost 0 bases, leaving 3 bases of the junction unmatched. CDR1 is SQVTM and CDR2 is ANQGSEA in the germline V gene. CDR3 length equals 16 residues. CDR3 bases: TGCAGCGTTGAAGAGTCACTAGCGGGAGGCACAGATACGCAGTATTTT. It codes for CSVEESLAGGTDTQYF.

This CDR3 reads CASSPRGHQPQHF. The CDR3, as DNA: TGTGCCAGCAGCCCCCGCGGGCATCAGCCCCAGCATTTT. This chain uses TRBV7-8 with TRBJ1-5; D gene ambiguous. The CDR3 is made up of 13 amino acids. The germline V and J ends were trimmed by 5 bases and 5 bases, with 10 bases remaining between them. The germline V gene encodes CDR1 SGHVS and CDR2 FQNEAQ. Complete variable domain (other parts from reference TRBV7-8 and TRBJ1-5): GAGVSQSPRYKVAKRGQDVALRCDPISGHVSLFWYQQALGQGPEFLTYFQNEAQLDKSGLPSDRFFAERPEGSVSTLKIQRTQQEDSAVYLCASSPRGHQPQHFGDGTRLSIL.

V and J are TRBV11-2 and TRBJ1-2; the D is unclear. The CDR3 loop spans 14 amino acids. Germline V CDR1 and CDR2: SGHAT, FQNNGV. The V end lost 5 bases, the J end lost 8 bases, and 18 bases lay between the germline ends. The chain's CDR3 is CASSPSERIEGYTF. The CDR3 DNA follows: TGTGCCAGCAGCCCCTCGGAGAGGATTGAGGGCTACACCTTC.

This chain joins TRBV30 and TRBJ1-5, with a possible D match to TRBD1 (5 bases). This CDR3 has 12 amino acids. V was pared by 2 bases and J by 7 bases, with 9 bases between. The V gene's germline CDR1 is GTSNPN and CDR2 SVGIG (reference sequence). The CDR3 sequence is CAWSRGFQPQHF. The CDR3 region has the DNA TGTGCCTGGAGTCGGGGGTTCCAGCCCCAGCATTTT.

This clone was counted a single time. The V gene is TRBV5-1, the J gene TRBJ1-1; D not certain. The CDR3 has 14 amino acids. Per the germline V gene, CDR1 is SGHRS and CDR2 is YFSETQ. Trimming left V 3 bases short and J 5 bases short, with 14 bases between. As DNA, the CDR3 is TGCGCCAGCAGCTGGATTACAGCGGGAACTGAAGCTTTCTTT. Amino acids: CASSWITAGTEAFF.

This sequence joins TRBV5-1 and TRBJ1-3; TRBD1 matches 7 bases. The germline CDR1 and CDR2 sequences are SGHRS and YFSETQ. V lost 0 bases, J lost 0 bases, and 0 bases stayed unmatched. This CDR3 has 15 amino acids. CDR3 region: CASSLDRGSGNTIYF. The CDR3, as DNA: TGCGCCAGCAGCTTGGACAGGGGCTCTGGAAACACCATATATTTT. The whole variable domain, filled in from reference TRBV5-1 and TRBJ1-3, reads KAGVTQTPRYLIKTRGQQVTLSCSPISGHRSVSWYQQTPGQGLQFLFEYFSETQRNKGNFPGRFSGRQFSNSRSEMNVSTLELGDSALYLCASSLDRGSGNTIYFGEGSWLTVV.

In the case of this clone: Different DNA sequences within this sample yield the same CDR3. The J gene is TRBJ2-3, the V gene TRBV12-3 or TRBV12-4, with D uncertain. V was trimmed by 5 bases and J by 5 bases, leaving 5 bases between them. The CDR3 sequence is 11 residues long. The CDR3 region has the DNA TGTGCCAGCAGTCCTCGAGATACGCAGTATTTT. This translates into CASSPRDTQYF.

This clone was detected a few times. The chain employs TRBV30 and TRBJ1-3; D remains unclear. Trimming removed 2 bases from V and 0 bases from J, with 5 bases in between. The CDR3 sequence is 13 residues long. Germline V gives CDR1 GTSNPN, CDR2 SVGIG (reference sequence). CDR3 protein: CAWSFVSGNTIYF. The CDR3 region has the DNA TGTGCCTGGAGTTTCGTCTCTGGAAACACCATATATTTT.

The chain joins TRBV5-5 to TRBJ2-3; D not certain. Germline CDR1 is SGHKS and CDR2 is YYEKEE (reference sequence). The V end was cut by 0 bases, the J end by 4 bases, with 9 bases between. The CDR3 runs 14 residues. The CDR3 DNA sequence: TGTGCCAGCAGCTTGGAACCTACAGCAGATACGCAGTATTTT. Protein product: CASSLEPTADTQYF.

As DNA, the CDR3 is TGTGCTAGTGGTCCGGCCGGACAGGGGGGTCAAGAGACCCAGTACTTC. Translating gives CASGPAGQGGQETQYF. V is TRBV12-5 and J is TRBJ2-5; 10 bases agree with TRBD1. The germline gives CDR1 LGHNT, CDR2 FRNRAP. Trimming at V came to 5 bases and at J to 2 bases, leaving 8 bases not matched to a gene. This CDR3 spans 16 amino acids.

The chain employs TRBV2 and TRBJ1-2; D not certain. The CDR3 contains 12 residues. Germline lookup yields CDR1 SNHLY and CDR2 FYNNEI. V was trimmed by 7 bases and J by 2 bases, leaving 8 bases between them. The CDR3 spells CASKEGNYGYTF. In DNA, the CDR3 is TGTGCCAGCAAAGAGGGCAACTATGGCTACACCTTC.

V and J are TRBV5-1 and TRBJ1-2; 8 bases are shared with TRBD1. With V trimmed by 0 bases and J by 6 bases, 13 bases remained unmatched. Looked up from germline, CDR1 is SGHRS and CDR2 is YFSETQ. This CDR3 region has 17 residues. The CDR3 reads CASSLGTGWTALDGYTF. For the CDR3, the DNA is TGCGCCAGCAGCTTGGGGACAGGGTGGACGGCTTTAGATGGCTACACCTTC.

The chain carries TRBV6-5 and TRBJ1-2; maybe TRBD1 (6 bases). Germline V lookup: CDR1 MNHEY, CDR2 SVGAGI. There are 13 residues in the CDR3. Trimming took off 7 bases at V and 6 bases at J, with 15 bases between the two ends. The CDR3 here is CASTLGQGNGYTF. The CDR3 nucleotides read TGTGCCAGCACCCTTGGGCAGGGGAATGGCTACACCTTC.

In this sample, this clone turned up a few times. V is TRBV10-3 and J is TRBJ2-1, with 7 bases fitting TRBD1. CDR3 length equals 15 residues. Germline assignment: CDR1 ENHRY and CDR2 SYGVKD. Unmatched junction bases numbered 13, after V lost 8 bases and J lost 6 bases. This CDR3 reads CAISGPDRKGNEQFF. The CDR3 DNA reads TGTGCCATCTCGGGCCCGGACAGGAAGGGCAATGAGCAGTTCTTC.

This clone was seen only once. The V call is TRBV5-6, the J call TRBJ1-2; perhaps TRBD1 as D (6 bases). CDR3 size: 14 residues. V lost 1 base and J 4 bases, leaving 11 bases between the germline ends. The germline V gene has CDR1 SGHDT and CDR2 YYEEEE. The chain's CDR3 is CASSLRGGTYGYTF. The CDR3 nucleotides read TGTGCCAGCAGCTTGCGCGGGGGCACCTATGGCTACACCTTC.

The CDR3 nucleotides are TGTGCCAGCAGTCTACAGGGGGCAGTTTCACCCCTCCACTTT. Translating it yields CASSLQGAVSPLHF. V is TRBV2 and J is TRBJ1-6; 9 positions agree with TRBD1. V lost 5 bases, J lost 9 bases, and 5 bases stayed unmatched. Germline CDR1 is SNHLY and CDR2 is FYNNEI. The CDR3 loop spans 14 amino acids. Filled out from reference TRBV2 and TRBJ1-6, the complete variable domain reads EPEVTQTPSHQVTQMGQEVILRCVPISNHLYFYWYRQILGQKVEFLVSFYNNEISEKSEIFDDQFSVERPDGSNFTLKIRSTKLEDSAMYFCASSLQGAVSPLHFGNGTRLTVT.

The chain links TRBV12-3 or TRBV12-4 to TRBJ1-3, with a weak D call TRBD1 (6 bases). Trimming cost V 9 bases and J 2 bases, with 11 bases left between them. The CDR3 sequence is 13 residues long. The CDR3 DNA reads as TGTGCCAGATCCCGGACAGCTGGAAACACCATATATTTT. This gives the protein CARSRTAGNTIYF.

CDR3 region: CSVGRGAFGYTF. As DNA, the CDR3 is TGCAGCGTTGGACGGGGGGCGTTTGGCTACACCTTC. The chain links TRBV29-1 to TRBJ1-2, with D possibly TRBD1 on 6 matching bases. The germline V gene has CDR1 SQVTM and CDR2 ANQGSEA. V gave up 4 bases and J gave up 7 bases, with 13 bases separating them. This CDR3 is built from 12 residues.

V usage is TRBV5-4 and J usage is TRBJ2-5; 8 positions match TRBD2. Germline assignment: CDR1 SGHNT and CDR2 YYREEE (reference sequence). V was clipped by 1 base and J by 5 bases; unmatched bases: 4. The CDR3 covers 14 residues. CDR3: CASSLSGGGETQYF. For the CDR3, the DNA is TGTGCCAGCAGCTTGAGCGGGGGCGGGGAGACCCAGTACTTC. Together with reference TRBV5-4 and TRBJ2-5, the CDR3 gives the full variable domain: ETGVTQSPTHLIKTRGQQVTLRCSSQSGHNTVSWYQQALGQGPQFIFQYYREEENGRGNFPPRFSGLQFPNYSSELNVNALELDDSALYLCASSLSGGGETQYFGPGTRLLVL.

The chain uses TRBV10-3 and TRBJ1-4; 7 positions agree with TRBD1. Germline values: CDR1 ENHRY, CDR2 SYGVKD. The CDR3 loop spans 16 amino acids. The CDR3 spells CGRQGRFEATNEKLFF. CDR3 bases: TGTGGGAGACAGGGAAGATTTGAGGCAACTAATGAAAAACTGTTTTTT.

The V gene is TRBV6-5, the J gene TRBJ2-5; D might be TRBD1 (6 bases). The CDR3 is 15 amino acids. V gave up 7 bases and J gave up 7 bases, with 22 bases separating them. Germline-derived CDR1 and CDR2 are MNHEY and SVGAGI. CDR3 sequence: CASTSPQGPLGTQYF. The CDR3 DNA reads TGTGCCAGCACTTCACCTCAGGGGCCTCTGGGGACCCAGTACTTC.

The chain combines TRBV6-2 or TRBV6-3 with TRBJ1-2; D possibly corresponds to TRBD1 (6 bases). Germline-derived CDR1 and CDR2 are MNHEY and SVGEGT. Trimming stripped 6 bases from V and 5 bases from J, with 10 bases between. This CDR3 comprises 12 residues. CDR3 amino acids: CASSHDRYGYTF. For the CDR3, the DNA is TGTGCCAGCAGCCACGACAGGTATGGCTACACCTTC.

The J gene is TRBJ1-2, the V gene TRBV19; 7 nucleotides match TRBD1. The CDR3 has 14 residues. The V gene's germline CDR1 is LNHDA and CDR2 SQIVND (reference sequence). V trimming: 5 bases; J trimming: 6 bases; junction bases outside the gene matches: 9. CDR3: CASSSGTAVHGYTF. Written as DNA, the CDR3 is TGTGCCAGTAGTTCCGGGACAGCAGTACATGGCTACACCTTC.

The sample holds one count of this clone. The chain links TRBV2 to TRBJ1-2, with D hard to call. Trimming shortened V by 3 bases and J by 13 bases, and 18 bases separated the two germline ends. From germline, CDR1 is SNHLY and CDR2 FYNNEI. The CDR3 is 13 amino acids. The CDR3 DNA follows: TGTGCCAGCAGTGATACAGACCCCAGGTTTTGCACCTTC. Translating gives CASSDTDPRFCTF.

The rearrangement uses TRBV6-4 and TRBJ1-2, with 10 bases lining up with TRBD1. There are 14 residues in the CDR3. The V gene end was trimmed by 5 bases and the J gene end by 6 bases; junction bases not matched to a gene: 6. Germline V lookup: CDR1 MRHNA, CDR2 SNTAGT. CDR3 bases: TGTGCCAGCAGTCGTAGACAGGGGGCAGATGGCTACACCTTC. Translation gives CASSRRQGADGYTF.

The V and J genes are TRBV30 and TRBJ1-1; D not resolved. Germline V gene sequence: CDR1 GTSNPN, CDR2 SVGIG (reference sequence). Trimming shortened V by 0 bases and J by 6 bases, and 8 bases separated the two germline ends. This CDR3 is 12 amino acids long. For the CDR3, the DNA is TGTGCCTGGAGTGTGCTCGCGGCTGAAGCTTTCTTT. The encoded protein is CAWSVLAAEAFF.

The chain links TRBV9 to TRBJ1-2; TRBD1 might be the D (6 bases). The CDR3 consists of 15 residues. Germline values: CDR1 SGDLS, CDR2 YYNGEE. Trimming left V 4 bases short and J 5 bases short, with 18 bases between. The chain's CDR3 is CASSPSSGQLYGYTF. The CDR3 DNA sequence: TGTGCCAGCAGCCCCTCCTCCGGACAGTTGTATGGCTACACCTTC.